The next 27 T cell receptor beta chains were all read from a single sample in a study of T cells in Graves' hyperthyroidism and ophthalmopathy. RNA transcripts served as the template for amplifying TCR beta CDR3 regions. Initially, a first-round RT-PCR of the TCR CDR3 employed the HTBI primer set. TCRdb re-called the multiplex PCR reads with MiXCR, one entry per CDR3 protein. The sample has approximately 400,000 distinct CDR3 sequences; approximately 15% are singletons. The sample was blood. Receptors originate from a woman aged 60-75 years with Graves' hyperthyroidism.

This clonotype showed up just a few times. The junction departs from the called germline gene at one end, perhaps through a read error. This chain uses TRBV2 with TRBJ1-2, with D perhaps TRBD1 (6 bases). In germline, CDR1 is SNHLY, CDR2 FYNNEI. The CDR3 length is 14 residues. CDR3 sequence reads: CASRDFRGNSGYTF. The CDR3 nucleotides read TGTGCCAGCAGGGACTTCAGGGGCAACTCTGGCTACACCTTC.

This clonotype has just one count. The V and J genes are TRBV7-9 and TRBJ2-1; 10 bases map to TRBD2. Unmatched junction bases numbered 11, after V lost 7 bases and J lost 8 bases. Germline V gives CDR1 SEHNR, CDR2 FQNEAQ (reference sequence). This CDR3 contains 15 residues. CDR3 DNA: TGTGCCAGCACCCTTAGCGGGAGGTACATCGATGAGCAGTTCTTC. Encoded protein: CASTLSGRYIDEQFF.

This clonotype was counted ten times or more. The chain uses TRBV16 and TRBJ2-1, with 8 bases aligning to TRBD1. The CDR3 consists of 14 residues. With V trimmed by 10 bases and J by 7 bases, 12 bases remained unmatched. CDR1 and CDR2 from the germline V gene are KGHSY and FQNENV. The DNA of the CDR3 is TGTGCCACCCACCGAAGGACAGGGTGGAATGAGCAGTTCTTC. Translation gives CATHRRTGWNEQFF.

In its sample, this clonotype was seen many times. The rearrangement joins TRBV2 to TRBJ2-2; 8 bases match TRBD1. The ends lost 5 bases at V and 5 bases at J; junction bases unmatched: 7. Germline assignment: CDR1 SNHLY and CDR2 FYNNEI. CDR3 length: 15 residues. The CDR3 region is CASSNRQGRTGELFF. The CDR3 coding sequence is TGTGCCAGCAGTAACCGACAGGGGCGAACCGGGGAGCTGTTTTTT.

The CDR3 spells CASSSREYGYTF. The DNA for the CDR3 is TGTGCCAGCAGTAGCAGGGAGTATGGCTACACCTTC. The chain joins TRBV28 to TRBJ1-2; perhaps TRBD1 as D (5 bases). The CDR3 contains 12 residues. CDR1 is MDHEN and CDR2 is SYDVKM in the germline V gene. V lost 5 bases, J lost 5 bases, and 9 bases lay in between.

The chain links TRBV20-1 to TRBJ2-7; 10 bases map to TRBD2. The trim removed 0 bases at V and 3 bases at J, leaving 5 bases unmatched. CDR3 size: 15 residues. Germline V gene lookup returns CDR1 DFQATT and CDR2 SNEGSKA (reference sequence). The chain's CDR3 is CSARDVSSGSYEQYF. The DNA of the CDR3 is TGCAGTGCTAGAGATGTTTCTAGCGGGAGCTACGAGCAGTACTTC.

This clonotype was observed many times. The chain combines TRBV6-6 with TRBJ2-3, with D possibly matching TRBD2 (6 bases). The CDR3 consists of 17 residues. The germline V gene has CDR1 MNHNY and CDR2 SVGAGI (reference sequence). Trimming cost V 0 bases and J 7 bases, with 20 bases left between them. CDR3 in amino acids: CASSYSTAGPRPYTQYF. Here the CDR3 DNA reads TGTGCCAGCAGTTACTCGACAGCGGGTCCCAGACCTTATACGCAGTATTTT.

This sequence joins TRBV5-6 and TRBJ2-4; maybe TRBD1 (5 bases). This CDR3 spans 16 amino acids. Per the germline V gene, CDR1 is SGHDT and CDR2 is YYEEEE. V lost 2 bases and J lost 3, with 15 bases in between. The CDR3 sequence is CASSFRAVGLKNIQYF. Here the CDR3 DNA reads TGTGCCAGCAGCTTTAGAGCAGTGGGGCTCAAAAACATTCAGTACTTC.

The table lists this clonotype with a few counts. This chain joins TRBV20-1 and TRBJ2-7, with 10 bases identical to TRBD2. The V gene's germline CDR1 is DFQATT and CDR2 SNEGSKA (reference sequence). This CDR3 is 14 amino acids long. The V and J ends lost 3 bases and 5 bases, in that order; junction bases with no gene match: 7. The DNA of the CDR3 is TGCAGTGCTAGCCCTAGCGGGAGTTTCGACGAGCAGTACTTC. Its protein is CSASPSGSFDEQYF.

This clonotype was observed a few times. V is TRBV19 and J is TRBJ2-7; D possibly corresponds to TRBD2 (6 bases). Deletions cut 6 bases from V and 0 bases from J, with 15 bases between. This CDR3 has 15 residues. Germline V gene sequence: CDR1 LNHDA, CDR2 SQIVND (reference sequence). DNA for the CDR3: TGTGCCAGTAGGCGGAGGGCTAGCGACTCCTACGAGCAGTACTTC. As protein: CASRRRASDSYEQYF. The full variable domain, in which reference TRBV19 and TRBJ2-7 provide the parts outside the CDR3, is DGGITQSPKYLFRKEGQNVTLSCEQNLNHDAMYWYRQDPGQGLRLIYYSQIVNDFQKGDIAEGYSVSREKKESFPLTVTSAQKNPTAFYLCASRRRASDSYEQYFGPGTRLTVT.

This clonotype was counted many times. The V gene is TRBV7-8, the J gene TRBJ2-7; 11 bases map to TRBD2. The J segment lost 3 bases and the V segment lost 5 bases, leaving 9 bases of the junction unmatched. CDR3 length: 16 amino acids. In germline, CDR1 is SGHVS, CDR2 FQNEAQ. CDR3 DNA sequence: TGTGCCAGCAGCCTTGAACTAGCGGGAGACGACTACGAGCAGTACTTC. It yields the protein CASSLELAGDDYEQYF.

Ten or more counts support this clonotype. The chain is built from TRBV7-3 and TRBJ2-3; the D gene is possibly TRBD2 (5 bases). Trimming removed 5 bases from V and 6 bases from J, with 21 bases in between. Germline V gene lookup returns CDR1 SGHTA and CDR2 FQGTGA. The CDR3 spans 16 residues. DNA of the CDR3: TGTGCCAGCAGCGAGGACGGCGGGTGGGGTAGGGATACGCAGTATTTT. This encodes CASSEDGGWGRDTQYF.

The chain recombines TRBV19 with TRBJ1-5, with TRBD1 identical over 8 bases. V dropped 5 bases and J dropped 4; count of bases not matched to a gene: 10. CDR3 length: 16 residues. Germline V gives CDR1 LNHDA, CDR2 SQIVND (reference sequence). The CDR3 region is CASSPAGQGRNQPQHF. The CDR3 nucleotides are TGTGCCAGTAGTCCCGCCGGACAGGGCAGGAATCAGCCCCAGCATTTT.

This clonotype showed up just a few times. V usage is TRBV7-8 and J usage is TRBJ2-7, with D unresolved. The ends were cut back, 6 bases at V and 5 bases at J, with 14 bases in the middle. Germline V gives CDR1 SGHVS, CDR2 FQNEAQ. This CDR3 contains 13 residues. CDR3 region: CASRQTLSNEQYF. The CDR3 region has the DNA TGTGCCAGCAGACAGACACTTTCTAACGAGCAGTACTTC.

This clonotype was detected ten times or more. V is TRBV27 and J is TRBJ2-1; D is unclear. Per germline, CDR1 MNHEY and CDR2 SMNVEV (reference sequence). V lost 3 bases to trimming and J lost 5 bases, with 14 bases between them. The CDR3 is 15 residues long. The DNA of the CDR3 is TGTGCCAGCAGTTTTGGAGCAAGTCTTAACAATGAGCAGTTCTTC. Its translation: CASSFGASLNNEQFF.

The V and J genes are TRBV6-5 and TRBJ1-2; the D gene is possibly TRBD1 (6 bases). V was shortened by 0 bases and J by 6 bases, with 11 bases between the two germline ends. This CDR3 has 14 amino acids. Looked up from germline, CDR1 is MNHEY and CDR2 is SVGAGI. In DNA form, the CDR3 reads TGTGCCAGCAGTTACTCTTACAGGGAGAATGGCTACACCTTC. Translating gives CASSYSYRENGYTF.

This clonotype was seen a few times. The J gene is TRBJ1-4, the V gene TRBV11-2, with D hard to call. The V gene's germline CDR1 is SGHAT and CDR2 FQNNGV. The CDR3 loop spans 12 amino acids. V was trimmed by 0 bases and J by 12 bases, leaving 8 bases between them. CDR3 in DNA: TGTGCCAGCAGCTTAGAGCGGTCAGAACTGTTTTTT. It codes for CASSLERSELFF.

This clonotype was picked up a small number of times. This chain joins TRBV19 and TRBJ2-5, with D tentatively TRBD1 or TRBD2 (6 bases each). V lost 5 bases to trimming and J lost 10 bases, with 17 bases between them. The CDR3 runs to 13 residues. Germline CDR1 reads LNHDA; CDR2 reads SQIVND (reference sequence). The CDR3 spells CASSLGTPGDQYF. DNA for the CDR3: TGTGCCAGTAGTCTCGGGACACCGGGGGACCAGTACTTC.

This clonotype appeared a few times. The genes are TRBV18 and TRBJ2-1; possibly TRBD2 for D (6 bases). CDR1 is KGHSH, CDR2 LQKENI, per germline. The CDR3 runs 15 residues. V dropped 2 bases and J dropped 6 bases, with 14 bases sitting between them. CDR3 sequence: CASSPVALASNEQFF. The CDR3, as DNA: TGTGCCAGCTCACCAGTGGCACTAGCTAGCAATGAGCAGTTCTTC.

In this sample, this clonotype turned up a few times. The chain carries TRBV27 and TRBJ1-5; D call uncertain. Germline CDR1 MNHEY, CDR2 SMNVEV (reference sequence). V was shortened by 6 bases and J by 0 bases, with 12 bases between the two germline ends. This CDR3 region has 15 residues. CDR3 region: CASRQRETSNQPQHF. In DNA, the CDR3 is TGTGCCAGCAGACAGAGGGAGACTAGCAATCAGCCCCAGCATTTT.

The sample holds many counts of this clonotype. V usage is TRBV6-1 and J usage is TRBJ1-1, with no clear D. The germline gives CDR1 MNHNS, CDR2 SASEGT. The V and J ends lost 7 bases and 0 bases respectively, with 12 bases between them. This CDR3 is built from 14 residues. The CDR3 region is CASTKWNMNTEAFF. The CDR3 bases are TGTGCCAGCACGAAGTGGAACATGAACACTGAAGCTTTCTTT.

This sequence joins TRBV7-9 and TRBJ1-2; 10 positions match TRBD1. The CDR3 has 15 residues. Germline CDR1 is SEHNR and CDR2 is FQNEAQ (reference sequence). Unmatched junction bases numbered 1, after V lost 0 bases and J lost 3 bases. As DNA, the CDR3 is TGTGCCAGCAGCTTAGCTGGACAGGGGGACTATGGCTACACCTTC. Translation gives CASSLAGQGDYGYTF.

This clonotype was picked up many times. CDR3 sequence reads: CASSPGQGINQPQHF. The CDR3 DNA follows: TGTGCCAGCTCACCAGGACAGGGTATCAATCAGCCCCAGCATTTT. The chain carries TRBV18 and TRBJ1-5; 8 bases fit TRBD1. The V and J ends lost 2 bases and 3 bases, in that order; junction bases with no gene match: 3. Germline CDR1 is KGHSH and CDR2 is LQKENI. The CDR3 covers 15 residues.

This CDR3 reads CASSYLGGATNEKLFF. CDR3 in DNA: TGTGCCAGCAGCTACCTTGGAGGAGCAACTAATGAAAAACTGTTTTTT. The V gene is TRBV5-5, the J gene TRBJ1-4; D is unclear. Germline V gene sequence: CDR1 SGHKS, CDR2 YYEKEE (reference sequence). The CDR3 sequence is 16 residues long. The ends were cut back, 3 bases at V and 0 bases at J, with 12 bases in the middle. The full variable domain, completed using reference TRBV5-5 and TRBJ1-4, is DAGVTQSPTHLIKTRGQQVTLRCSPISGHKSVSWYQQVLGQGPQFIFQYYEKEERGRGNFPDRFSARQFPNYSSELNVNALLLGDSALYLCASSYLGGATNEKLFFGSGTQLSVL.

This clonotype turned up a few times. The V gene is TRBV6-1, the J gene TRBJ2-2; maybe TRBD1 (6 bases). Germline CDR1 and CDR2: MNHNS and SASEGT. The CDR3 has 15 residues. V lost 6 bases and J lost 5, with 16 bases in between. CDR3: CASRPARGWTGELFF. The DNA for the CDR3 is TGTGCCAGCAGGCCCGCCAGGGGTTGGACCGGGGAGCTGTTTTTT.

This clonotype was counted ten times or more. V gene TRBV27 combines with J gene TRBJ2-3, with 8 bases identical to TRBD1. The CDR3 runs to 12 residues. Germline-derived CDR1 and CDR2 are MNHEY and SMNVEV (reference sequence). V lost 11 bases and J lost 2; bases outside the gene matches: 3. The CDR3 is CAAGGYTDTQYF. The CDR3 DNA sequence: TGTGCCGCAGGGGGCTACACAGATACGCAGTATTTT.

This clonotype has at least ten counts. The chain is built from TRBV12-3 or TRBV12-4 and TRBJ2-2; perhaps D is TRBD1 or TRBD2 (6 bases each). The length of the CDR3 is 16 residues. Trimming removed 7 bases from V and 1 base from J, with 16 bases in between. CDR3 region: CASKIGGQLNTGELFF. The CDR3 bases are TGTGCCAGCAAAATTGGGGGGCAGTTGAACACCGGGGAGCTGTTTTTT.